The 28 T cell receptor beta chains below were found in one sample sequenced in a study of blood T cell repertoires in COVID-19. TCRdb's table, derived via immunoSEQ multiplex PCR, lists solely in-frame clones and lacks some. The sample contains roughly 170,000 clones, around nine tenths of which appear only once. The sample consisted of peripheral blood. All receptors come from a woman between 70 and 85 years old with COVID-19, enrolled during active disease.

The V call is TRBV13, the J call TRBJ2-7; 8 bases are shared with TRBD1. There are 15 residues in the CDR3. V was pared by 5 bases and J by 4 bases, with 10 bases of the junction left unmatched. Germline loops: CDR1 PRHDT, CDR2 FYEKMQ (reference sequence). CDR3 sequence: CASSPRARTGYEQYF. CDR3 DNA: TGTGCCAGCAGCCCTAGGGCCCGGACAGGGTACGAGCAGTACTTC.

The V gene is TRBV6-5, the J gene TRBJ1-1, with a possible D match to TRBD1 (5 bases). This CDR3 spans 14 amino acids. Germline loops: CDR1 MNHEY, CDR2 SVGAGI. Trimming removed 7 bases from V and 5 bases from J, with 17 bases in between. CDR3 sequence (DNA): TGTGCCAGCACCAAATATCAGGGAACTACTGAAGCTTTCTTT. Its protein product is CASTKYQGTTEAFF.

The V gene is TRBV5-4, the J gene TRBJ1-3; D ambiguous. The CDR3 is 17 residues long. Germline V gene data show CDR1 as SGHNT and CDR2 as YYREEE (reference sequence). V lost 0 bases and J lost 0, with 13 bases in between. CDR3 sequence: CASSLDLGESSGNTIYF. CDR3 DNA sequence: TGTGCCAGCAGCTTGGATCTTGGAGAGAGCTCTGGAAACACCATATATTTT.

The chain carries TRBV4-1 and TRBJ2-7, with 8 bases matching TRBD2. With 1 base clipped from V and 2 bases from J, the junction kept 10 bases outside the gene matches. The germline V gene encodes CDR1 MGHRA and CDR2 YSYEKL. This CDR3 has 17 residues. The chain's CDR3 is CASSQVWSGRRTYEQYF. The CDR3, as DNA: TGCGCCAGCAGCCAAGTCTGGAGCGGGAGAAGGACCTACGAGCAGTACTTC.

The chain recombines TRBV4-1 with TRBJ1-1; 9 nucleotides match TRBD1. CDR1 is MGHRA, CDR2 YSYEKL, per germline. The CDR3 extends over 13 amino acids. Trimming removed 3 bases from V and 12 bases from J; junction bases left unmatched: 8. The CDR3 reads CASSQSPGTGTFF. The CDR3 bases are TGCGCCAGCAGCCAGTCCCCCGGGACAGGGACTTTCTTT.

The chain couples TRBV7-9 to TRBJ1-6; 8 bases are a match to TRBD1. Germline V gene lookup returns CDR1 SEHNR and CDR2 FQNEAQ (reference sequence). The V gene end was trimmed by 6 bases and the J gene end by 6 bases; junction bases not matched to a gene: 7. The CDR3 spans 15 residues. CDR3 in amino acids: CASRPGTGPNSPLHF. CDR3 coding DNA: TGTGCCAGCAGGCCAGGGACAGGACCTAATTCACCCCTCCACTTT.

The chain links TRBV28 to TRBJ2-7; D is undetermined. The CDR3 is 13 residues long. The germline V and J ends were trimmed by 6 bases and 6 bases, with 15 bases remaining between them. Germline-derived CDR1 and CDR2 are MDHEN and SYDVKM. CDR3 sequence reads: CASSPTRLLEQYF. The CDR3 DNA reads TGTGCCAGCAGCCCCACCCGACTGCTCGAGCAGTACTTC.

This clone was detected once. The chain couples TRBV29-1 to TRBJ2-2; TRBD2 aligns across 8 bases. The CDR3 has 15 amino acids. The trim removed 4 bases at V and 4 bases at J, leaving 8 bases unmatched. Per the germline V gene, CDR1 is SQVTM and CDR2 is ANQGSEA. The CDR3, as DNA: TGCAGCGTTGTAACGGGAGGGCCGGGCACCGGGGAGCTGTTTTTT. Encoded protein: CSVVTGGPGTGELFF.

The chain recombines TRBV3-1 (or the pseudogene TRBV3-2) with TRBJ1-3; D gene uncertain. Germline V gene lookup returns CDR1 LGHDT and CDR2 YNNKEL (reference sequence). Between the trimmed V and J ends, which lost 0 bases and 0 bases, there was a span of 9 bases. This CDR3 is built from 16 residues. CDR3 sequence (DNA): TGTGCCAGCAGCCAAGATCGGAGAAGCTCTGGAAACACCATATATTTT. It encodes CASSQDRRSSGNTIYF.

This clone occurred once. The chain is built from TRBV3-1 (or the pseudogene TRBV3-2) and TRBJ1-2, with a weak D call TRBD1 (6 bases). The V end was cut by 1 base, the J end by 4 bases, with 13 bases between. This CDR3 contains 15 residues. Germline CDR1 reads LGHDT; CDR2 reads YNNKEL (reference sequence). CDR3 DNA: TGTGCCAGCAGCCAAGGGACAGCTAACATCTATGGCTACACCTTC. Encoded protein: CASSQGTANIYGYTF.

The chain links TRBV10-3 to TRBJ2-3, with a weak D call TRBD2 (6 bases). Germline-derived CDR1 and CDR2 are ENHRY and SYGVKD. This CDR3 region has 14 residues. V lost 6 bases and J 0 bases, leaving 10 bases between the germline ends. CDR3 amino acids: CAIRTGTSTDTQYF. As DNA, the CDR3 is TGTGCCATCAGAACCGGGACTAGCACAGATACGCAGTATTTT.

This clone was picked up a small number of times. The chain carries TRBV4-1 and TRBJ1-2, with a weak D call TRBD1 (6 bases). CDR3 size: 15 residues. Germline V CDR1 and CDR2: MGHRA, YSYEKL. Trimming removed 3 bases at V and 4 bases at J, with 15 bases between. CDR3 bases: TGCGCCAGCAGCCACCAACAGGGCTTGGGCTATGGCTACACCTTC. It is translated as CASSHQQGLGYGYTF.

This rearrangement joins TRBV19 to TRBJ1-3; TRBD1 agrees at 7 bases. Germline V CDR1 and CDR2: LNHDA, SQIVND (reference sequence). This CDR3 contains 14 residues. V was pared by 5 bases and J by 4 bases, with 5 bases of the junction left unmatched. The CDR3, as DNA: TGTGCCAGTAGTCGACAGGGTAAAGGAAACACCATATATTTT. Its translation is CASSRQGKGNTIYF.

J is TRBJ1-1 and V is TRBV5-4; D might be TRBD1 (5 bases). Germline V gene sequence: CDR1 SGHNT, CDR2 YYREEE (reference sequence). The length of the CDR3 is 15 residues. Trimming cost V 2 bases and J 1 base, with 12 bases left between them. CDR3 sequence: CASSLVGGPNTEAFF. In DNA, the CDR3 is TGTGCCAGCAGCTTAGTCGGGGGACCGAACACTGAAGCTTTCTTT.

This chain uses TRBV19 with TRBJ1-2; D is unclear. V lost 6 bases and J 3 bases, leaving 17 bases between the germline ends. CDR1 is LNHDA and CDR2 is SQIVND in the germline V gene (reference sequence). This CDR3 region has 15 residues. The CDR3 sequence is CASSPERYTDYGYTF. The DNA for the CDR3 is TGTGCCAGTAGCCCCGAGAGGTACACCGACTATGGCTACACCTTC.

CDR3 amino acids: CASSQVGGRPPPGELFF. In DNA, the CDR3 is TGTGCCAGCAGCCAAGTCGGGGGGCGCCCACCCCCCGGGGAGCTGTTTTTT. The V call is TRBV4-2, the J call TRBJ2-2, with D perhaps TRBD2 (7 bases). V was clipped by 1 base and J by 6 bases, with 18 bases between them. This CDR3 contains 17 residues. Looked up from germline, CDR1 is LGHNA and CDR2 is YNFKEQ.

This clone has more than one count but fewer than ten. The chain combines TRBV6-8 with TRBJ2-5; TRBD1 might be the D (6 bases). The V and J ends lost 6 bases and 3 bases respectively, with 14 bases between them. This CDR3 has 14 amino acids. In germline, CDR1 is MNHGY, CDR2 SAAAGT. The DNA of the CDR3 is TGTGCCAGCAGCCACACAGGGTACGAAGAGACCCAGTACTTC. This encodes CASSHTGYEETQYF.

The chain carries TRBV9 and TRBJ2-1; TRBD2 matches at 7 bases. This CDR3 region has 15 residues. The germline V gene has CDR1 SGDLS and CDR2 YYNGEE. V trimming: 0 bases; J trimming: 3 bases; junction bases outside the gene matches: 3. The CDR3, as DNA: TGTGCCAGCAGCGTAGGTGGGAGGGACTACAATGAGCAGTTCTTC. Protein product: CASSVGGRDYNEQFF.

The chain couples TRBV5-1 to TRBJ2-2; tentatively, D is TRBD1 (5 bases). Germline V lookup: CDR1 SGHRS, CDR2 YFSETQ. Trimming removed 4 bases from V and 7 bases from J, with 14 bases in between. This CDR3 spans 14 amino acids. The DNA for the CDR3 is TGCGCCAGCAGCAATGGACAACCCGGCGGGGAGCTGTTTTTT. Amino acids: CASSNGQPGGELFF.

The rearrangement joins TRBV27 to TRBJ1-6; TRBD1 agrees at 7 bases. The CDR3 sequence is 12 residues long. V lost 8 bases, J lost 7 bases, and 2 bases stayed unmatched. CDR1 and CDR2 from the germline V gene are MNHEY and SMNVEV (reference sequence). The CDR3 DNA follows: TGTGCCAGCGGGACAGCGAATTCACCCCTCCACTTT. This codes for CASGTANSPLHF.

V and J are TRBV7-9 and TRBJ2-7; 12 bases fit TRBD2. In germline, CDR1 is SEHNR, CDR2 FQNEAQ (reference sequence). Losses at the gene ends were 5 bases for V and 10 bases for J; bases not matched to a gene: 12. CDR3 length equals 15 residues. CDR3 bases: TGTGCCAGCAGCCGATCTGACGGACTAGCGGGGAGACAGTACTTC. This gives the protein CASSRSDGLAGRQYF.

CDR3 sequence reads: CATSARTRRGEAFF. As DNA, the CDR3 is TGTGCCACCAGCGCCCGGACCCGGAGAGGGGAAGCTTTCTTT. The chain links TRBV15 to TRBJ1-1, with D hard to call. The CDR3 spans 14 residues. Trimming took 5 bases from V and 8 from J, leaving 18 bases between them. Germline V lookup: CDR1 LNHNV, CDR2 YYDKDF (reference sequence).

The chain uses TRBV5-1 and TRBJ1-2, with D hard to call. In germline, CDR1 is SGHRS, CDR2 YFSETQ. Trimming removed 4 bases at V and 4 bases at J, with 11 bases between. This CDR3 is built from 13 residues. Here the CDR3 DNA reads TGCGCCAGCAGCCCGGGGATTATCTATGGCTACACCTTC. It codes for CASSPGIIYGYTF.

The genes are TRBV7-2 and TRBJ2-3, with D unclear. The V gene's germline CDR1 is SGHTA and CDR2 FQGNSA. The CDR3 is 15 amino acids. V lost 1 base and J 0 bases, leaving 8 bases between the germline ends. The CDR3 is CASSLVPASTDTQYF. CDR3 bases: TGTGCCAGCAGCTTAGTTCCCGCGAGCACAGATACGCAGTATTTT.

The chain combines TRBV5-4 with TRBJ1-2; the D gene is possibly TRBD1 (5 bases). The germline V and J ends were trimmed by 1 base and 8 bases, with 15 bases remaining between them. Per the germline V gene, CDR1 is SGHNT and CDR2 is YYREEE (reference sequence). The CDR3 contains 14 residues. The CDR3 is CASSLLRDGGGYTF. In nucleotides, the CDR3 is TGTGCCAGCAGCTTGTTGCGGGACGGGGGGGGCTACACCTTC.

The chain recombines TRBV28 with TRBJ1-2; D ambiguous. There are 11 residues in the CDR3. Germline CDR1 is MDHEN and CDR2 is SYDVKM. V was clipped by 3 bases and J by 8 bases, with 7 bases between them. The CDR3 coding sequence is TGTGCCAGCAGTTTGGGCCGGGGCTACACCTTC. Translation: CASSLGRGYTF.

This chain connects TRBV20-1 to TRBJ1-2; a possible D gene is TRBD1 (6 bases). Germline-derived CDR1 and CDR2 are DFQATT and SNEGSKA (reference sequence). CDR3 length: 15 amino acids. V lost 3 bases and J 2 bases, leaving 16 bases between the germline ends. CDR3 sequence: CSASRGYEQNYGYTF. The CDR3 nucleotides read TGCAGTGCTAGTAGGGGGTACGAGCAAAACTATGGCTACACCTTC.

V gene TRBV6-5 combines with J gene TRBJ2-7; 9 positions agree with TRBD1. The CDR3 loop spans 14 amino acids. CDR1 and CDR2 (germline): MNHEY, SVGAGI. Trimming took 7 bases from V and 4 from J; bases not matched to a gene: 8. DNA for the CDR3: TGTGCCAGCACCAGAAGGGACAGGGAGTACGAGCAGTACTTC. Amino acid sequence: CASTRRDREYEQYF.